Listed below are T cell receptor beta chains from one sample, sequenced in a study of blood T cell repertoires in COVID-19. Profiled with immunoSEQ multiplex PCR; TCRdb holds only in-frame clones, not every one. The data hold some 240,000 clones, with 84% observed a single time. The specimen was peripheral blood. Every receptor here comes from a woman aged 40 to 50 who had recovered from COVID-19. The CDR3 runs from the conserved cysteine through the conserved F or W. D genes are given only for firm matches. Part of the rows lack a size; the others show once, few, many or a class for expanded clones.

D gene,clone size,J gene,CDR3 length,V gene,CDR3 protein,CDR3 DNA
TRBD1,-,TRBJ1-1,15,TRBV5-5,CASSLDRGWDTEAFF,TGTGCCAGCAGCTTGGACAGGGGGTGGGACACTGAAGCTTTCTTT
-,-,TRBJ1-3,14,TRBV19,CASSLFGQRNTIYF,TGTGCCAGTAGTCTCTTCGGACAGAGAAACACCATATATTTT
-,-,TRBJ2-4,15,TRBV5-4,CASSHRQTPGNIQYF,TGTGCCAGCAGCCATAGACAGACCCCAGGAAACATTCAGTACTTC
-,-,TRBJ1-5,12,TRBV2,CASSETHQPQHF,TGTGCCAGCAGCGAGACTCATCAGCCCCAGCATTTT
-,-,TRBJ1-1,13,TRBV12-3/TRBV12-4,CASSFWRAPSGFF,TGTGCCAGCAGTTTTTGGCGGGCCCCGTCTGGTTTCTTT
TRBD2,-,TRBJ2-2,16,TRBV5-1,CASSLSGVTNTGELFF,TGCGCCAGCAGCCTTAGCGGGGTCACGAACACCGGGGAGCTGTTTTTT
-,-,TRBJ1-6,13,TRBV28,CASRSIQGSPLHF,TGTGCCAGCAGATCTATTCAGGGCTCACCCCTCCACTTT
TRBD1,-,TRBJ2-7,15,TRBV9,CASSASGTGLDEQYF,TGTGCCAGCAGTGCTTCCGGGACAGGGCTCGACGAGCAGTACTTC
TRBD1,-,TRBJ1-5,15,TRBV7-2,CASSPWDSSNQPQHF,TGTGCCAGCAGCCCCTGGGACAGTAGCAATCAGCCCCAGCATTTT
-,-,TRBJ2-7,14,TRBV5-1,CASSFMSGEGEQYF,TGCGCCAGCAGCTTTATGTCAGGGGAAGGTGAGCAGTACTTC
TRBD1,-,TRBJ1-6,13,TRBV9,CASSITGDSPLHF,TGTGCCAGCAGCATTACAGGGGATTCACCCCTCCACTTT
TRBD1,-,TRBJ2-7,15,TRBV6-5,CASSRTGTLDGEQYF,TGTGCCAGCAGTAGGACAGGGACCCTTGACGGCGAGCAGTACTTC
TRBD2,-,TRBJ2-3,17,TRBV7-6,CASSLVVRTSGTDTQYF,TGTGCCAGCAGCTTAGTTGTGAGGACTAGCGGAACAGATACGCAGTATTTT
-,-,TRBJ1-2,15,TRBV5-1,CASSLIRGDNYGYTF,TGCGCCAGCAGCTTGATCAGGGGAGATAACTATGGCTACACCTTC
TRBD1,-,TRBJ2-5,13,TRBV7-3,CASSKGAVGTQYF,TGTGCCAGCAGCAAGGGGGCAGTTGGGACCCAGTACTTC
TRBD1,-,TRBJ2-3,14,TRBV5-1,CASSPGQGTDTQYF,TGCGCCAGCAGCCCCGGACAGGGGACAGATACGCAGTATTTT
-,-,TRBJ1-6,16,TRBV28,CASSLIRGAYNSPLHF,TGTGCCAGCAGTTTAATCAGGGGCGCCTATAATTCACCCCTCCACTTT
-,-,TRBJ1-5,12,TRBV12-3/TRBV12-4,CASRPNDQPQHF,TGTGCCAGCAGGCCTAATGATCAGCCCCAGCATTTT
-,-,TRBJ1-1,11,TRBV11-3,CASRREAEAFF,TGTGCCAGCAGACGTGAGGCTGAAGCTTTCTTT
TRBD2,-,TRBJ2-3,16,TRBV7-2,CASSQGLSGGADTQYF,TGTGCCAGCAGCCAAGGGCTTAGCGGGGGGGCAGATACGCAGTATTTT
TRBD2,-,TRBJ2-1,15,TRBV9,CASSPGGYIHNEQFF,TGTGCCAGCAGCCCCGGGGGGTATATCCACAATGAGCAGTTCTTC
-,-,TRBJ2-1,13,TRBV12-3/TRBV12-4,CASSLDSINEQFF,TGTGCCAGCAGTCTAGACAGTATCAATGAGCAGTTCTTC
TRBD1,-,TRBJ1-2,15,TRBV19,CASSTQGASLYGYTF,TGTGCCAGTAGTACGCAGGGGGCCAGTCTCTATGGCTACACCTTC
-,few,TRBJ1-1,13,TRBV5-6,CASSFQGGTEAFF,TGTGCCAGCAGCTTCCAAGGGGGCACTGAAGCTTTCTTT
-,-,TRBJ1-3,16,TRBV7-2,CASSLAGTSSGNTIYF,TGTGCCAGCAGCTTAGCAGGGACAAGCTCTGGAAACACCATATATTTT
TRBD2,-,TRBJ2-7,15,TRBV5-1,CASSLTSGGSYEQYF,TGCGCCAGCAGCCTGACTAGCGGGGGCTCCTACGAGCAGTACTTC
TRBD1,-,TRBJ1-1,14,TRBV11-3,CASSILQGATEAFF,TGTGCCAGCAGCATCCTACAGGGGGCCACTGAAGCTTTCTTT
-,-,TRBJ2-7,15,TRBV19,CASSWRAAASSEQYF,TGTGCCAGTAGTTGGCGAGCGGCCGCTTCTTCCGAGCAGTACTTC
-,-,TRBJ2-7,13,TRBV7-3,CASSPSGGDEQYF,TGTGCCAGCAGCCCGTCGGGGGGCGACGAGCAGTACTTC
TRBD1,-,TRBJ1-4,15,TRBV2,CASSEDRARDEKLFF,TGTGCCAGCAGTGAGGACAGGGCGAGAGATGAAAAACTGTTTTTT
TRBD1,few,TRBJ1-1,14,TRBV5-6,CASSGDRTGTEAFF,TGTGCCAGCAGCGGGGACAGGACCGGGACTGAAGCTTTCTTT
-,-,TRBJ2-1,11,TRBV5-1,CASSWGDEQFF,TGCGCCAGCAGCTGGGGGGATGAGCAGTTCTTC
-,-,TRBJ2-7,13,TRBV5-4,CASSLASSYEQYF,TGTGCCAGCAGCTTGGCCAGCTCCTACGAGCAGTACTTC
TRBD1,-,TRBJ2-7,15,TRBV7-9,CASSSPGQGSYEQYF,TGTGCCAGCAGCTCCCCAGGACAGGGCTCCTACGAGCAGTACTTC
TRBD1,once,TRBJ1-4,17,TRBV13,CASSGRWTGTTNEKLFF,TGTGCCAGCAGCGGCCGATGGACAGGAACAACTAATGAAAAACTGTTTTTT
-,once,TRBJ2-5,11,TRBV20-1,CSAPGSETQYF,TGCAGTGCTCCAGGGTCGGAGACCCAGTACTTC
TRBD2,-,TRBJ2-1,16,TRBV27,CASTSFGGISYNEQFF,TGTGCCAGCACCAGCTTCGGGGGGATATCCTACAATGAGCAGTTCTTC
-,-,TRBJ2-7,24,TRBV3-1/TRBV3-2,CASSQERRFYSGEILMVFSYEQYF,TGTGCCAGCAGCCAAGAAAGGAGATTTTATTCAGGGGAAATTCTTATGGTATTCTCCTACGAGCAGTACTTC
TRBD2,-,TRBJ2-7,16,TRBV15,CATSRGRGTSGYEQYF,TGTGCCACCAGCAGAGGTAGGGGGACTAGCGGGTACGAGCAGTACTTC
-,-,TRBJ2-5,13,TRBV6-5,CASSKGQFETQYF,TGTGCCAGCAGCAAAGGACAGTTCGAGACCCAGTACTTC